One sample yielded the 27 T cell receptor beta chains listed below, sequenced in a study of cytomegalovirus exposure and HLA in healthy donors. Here immunoSEQ multiplex PCR was the method, and the copy in TCRdb shows in-frame clones only, minus some. The sample has around 99,000 clones, roughly 86% seen once. The specimen sequenced was PBMCs. The receptors derive from a woman between 18 and 30 years old in good health and CMV-seronegative.

The chain recombines TRBV28 with TRBJ1-3; D remains ambiguous. CDR1 is MDHEN and CDR2 is SYDVKM in the germline V gene. Trimming took off 6 bases at V and 0 bases at J, with 15 bases between the two ends. The CDR3 extends over 16 amino acids. CDR3 sequence (DNA): TGTGCCAGCAGCCACCGCGGGTTGGTCTCTGGAAACACCATATATTTT. Translating it yields CASSHRGLVSGNTIYF.

This chain uses TRBV30 with TRBJ1-5; no definite D call. The germline gives CDR1 GTSNPN, CDR2 SVGIG (reference sequence). Trimming pared 2 bases from V and 1 base from J, leaving 15 bases between. This CDR3 contains 16 residues. CDR3 bases: TGTGCCTGGAGTTCCCCGATTAGTCGGAGCAATCAGCCCCAGCATTTT. Protein product: CAWSSPISRSNQPQHF.

This chain connects TRBV27 to TRBJ2-3; D unresolved. CDR1 and CDR2 (germline): MNHEY, SMNVEV (reference sequence). The V and J ends lost 5 bases and 2 bases respectively, with 14 bases between them. CDR3 length: 15 amino acids. The CDR3 DNA sequence: TGTGCCAGCAGTATAGCTCTAGAACTCACAGATACGCAGTATTTT. It translates to CASSIALELTDTQYF.

The chain couples TRBV5-4 to TRBJ1-1; possible D gene TRBD1, 5 bases. The CDR3 is 13 amino acids. The germline V gene has CDR1 SGHNT and CDR2 YYREEE (reference sequence). Trimming took off 5 bases at V and 1 base at J, with 9 bases between the two ends. As DNA, the CDR3 is TGTGCCAGCAGTTTGACAGAGAACACTGAAGCTTTCTTT. This codes for CASSLTENTEAFF. Full variable domain (rest looked up from reference TRBV5-4 and TRBJ1-1): ETGVTQSPTHLIKTRGQQVTLRCSSQSGHNTVSWYQQALGQGPQFIFQYYREEENGRGNFPPRFSGLQFPNYSSELNVNALELDDSALYLCASSLTENTEAFFGQGTRLTVV.

The count of this clone is one. The J gene is TRBJ2-7, the V gene TRBV5-1, with D maybe TRBD2 (6 bases). The CDR3 length is 14 residues. V shed 0 bases and J shed 6 bases, with 13 bases lying between them. Germline V gives CDR1 SGHRS, CDR2 YFSETQ. CDR3 in amino acids: CASSLETSWGEQYF. The CDR3 nucleotides read TGCGCCAGCAGCTTGGAAACTAGCTGGGGCGAGCAGTACTTC.

The chain links TRBV30 to TRBJ2-1, with D hard to call. The CDR3 is 11 amino acids. The germline gives CDR1 GTSNPN, CDR2 SVGIG (reference sequence). V was cut by 3 bases and J by 6 bases, with 6 bases left in between. Here the CDR3 reads CAWSPRNEQFF. CDR3 nucleotide sequence: TGTGCCTGGAGCCCCCGCAATGAGCAGTTCTTC.

The gene calls are TRBV28 and TRBJ1-5; D gene ambiguous. The germline V gene encodes CDR1 MDHEN and CDR2 SYDVKM. V was trimmed by 7 bases and J by 1 base, leaving 11 bases between them. The CDR3 runs to 14 residues. The CDR3 nucleotides read TGTGCCAGCACCAGGATTTACAGCAATCAGCCCCAGCATTTT. The encoded protein is CASTRIYSNQPQHF.

This chain uses TRBV6-1 with TRBJ2-5; TRBD2 matches 8 bases. V trimming: 6 bases; J trimming: 9 bases; junction bases outside the gene matches: 15. The CDR3 consists of 15 residues. CDR1 is MNHNS and CDR2 is SASEGT in the germline V gene. CDR3 residues: CASRWSLRGVGAQYF. The CDR3 nucleotides read TGTGCCAGCAGATGGTCGCTGCGGGGGGTCGGGGCCCAGTACTTC.

The genes are TRBV7-3 and TRBJ2-3, with 8 positions matching TRBD2. V lost 5 bases and J lost 9; bases outside the gene matches: 7. CDR1 SGHTA and CDR2 FQGTGA come from the germline V gene. This CDR3 has 13 amino acids. Here the CDR3 DNA reads TGTGCCAGCAGCCCGACCAGCGGGGGCACGCAGTATTTT. Protein: CASSPTSGGTQYF.

The rearrangement uses TRBV13 and TRBJ1-4, with D tentatively TRBD1 (5 bases). The CDR3 extends over 12 amino acids. The germline V gene has CDR1 PRHDT and CDR2 FYEKMQ (reference sequence). The V and J ends lost 1 base and 10 bases respectively, with 7 bases between them. Here the CDR3 reads CASSLAGGKLFF. CDR3 in DNA: TGTGCCAGCAGCTTAGCCGGGGGAAAACTGTTTTTT.

A single count supports this clone. This chain uses TRBV6-4 with TRBJ1-5; D might be TRBD1 (6 bases). The germline CDR1 and CDR2 sequences are MRHNA and SNTAGT. Trimming took off 2 bases at V and 5 bases at J, with 19 bases between the two ends. CDR3 length: 17 residues. The CDR3 reads CASSDPTCRGADQPQHF. The CDR3 bases are TGTGCCAGCAGTGACCCGACTTGTCGGGGGGCCGATCAGCCCCAGCATTTT.

V usage is TRBV4-2 and J usage is TRBJ1-2; 7 nucleotides line up with TRBD1. The trim removed 6 bases at V and 2 bases at J, leaving 9 bases unmatched. The CDR3 loop spans 15 amino acids. Germline V CDR1 and CDR2: LGHNA, YNFKEQ. The DNA for the CDR3 is TGTGCCAGCAGGCAGAGAGGGGGCGCAAACTATGGCTACACCTTC. Its translation is CASRQRGGANYGYTF.

The V call is TRBV30, the J call TRBJ2-1; TRBD1 might be the D (5 bases). Germline-derived CDR1 and CDR2 are GTSNPN and SVGIG (reference sequence). CDR3 size: 13 residues. Trimming took 0 bases from V and 4 from J, leaving 7 bases between them. The CDR3 is CAWSVGQYNEQFF. In nucleotides, the CDR3 is TGTGCCTGGAGTGTGGGGCAGTACAATGAGCAGTTCTTC.

The chain uses TRBV15 and TRBJ2-7, with D unresolved. The germline V gene has CDR1 LNHNV and CDR2 YYDKDF (reference sequence). The CDR3 has 14 amino acids. V was cut by 5 bases and J by 0 bases, with 11 bases left in between. In nucleotides, the CDR3 is TGTGCCACCAGCCTTCGAACCAGCTCCTACGAGCAGTACTTC. Protein product: CATSLRTSSYEQYF. Based on the CDR3 plus reference TRBV15 and TRBJ2-7, the full variable domain is DAMVIQNPRYQVTQFGKPVTLSCSQTLNHNVMYWYQQKSSQAPKLLFHYYDKDFNNEADTPDNFQSRRPNTSFCFLDIRSPGLGDTAMYLCATSLRTSSYEQYFGPGTRLTVT.

This sequence joins TRBV9 and TRBJ2-7; 7 nucleotides match TRBD1. The germline gives CDR1 SGDLS, CDR2 YYNGEE. CDR3 length: 14 residues. The V and J ends lost 0 bases and 2 bases, in that order; junction bases with no gene match: 2. CDR3 sequence: CASSVGQGPYEQYF. CDR3 sequence (DNA): TGTGCCAGCAGCGTAGGACAGGGTCCCTACGAGCAGTACTTC.

V gene TRBV6-1 combines with J gene TRBJ2-2; 10 bases map to TRBD1. The CDR3 consists of 15 residues. Germline CDR1 MNHNS, CDR2 SASEGT. V gave up 7 bases and J gave up 0 bases; unmatched junction bases: 2. The CDR3 spells CASTGQGANTGELFF. The DNA for the CDR3 is TGTGCCAGCACCGGACAGGGGGCGAACACCGGGGAGCTGTTTTTT.

The chain carries TRBV28 and TRBJ2-1; the D is unclear. The germline CDR1 and CDR2 sequences are MDHEN and SYDVKM. V lost 3 bases, J lost 6 bases, and 6 bases lay in between. This CDR3 region has 12 residues. The CDR3 DNA is TGTGCCAGCAGTTTTACTGTCAATGAGCAGTTCTTC. This codes for CASSFTVNEQFF.

The chain is built from TRBV6-1 and TRBJ2-3, with 8 bases fitting TRBD1. CDR3 length: 15 residues. The V gene's germline CDR1 is MNHNS and CDR2 SASEGT. V lost 5 bases to trimming and J lost 5 bases; unmatched junction nucleotides: 9. The CDR3 DNA reads TGTGCCAGCAGTAGATCAGGGGGCGAAGGAGATACGCAGTATTTT. It yields the protein CASSRSGGEGDTQYF.

This rearrangement joins TRBV9 to TRBJ2-2, with D hard to call. Germline CDR1 is SGDLS and CDR2 is YYNGEE. This CDR3 comprises 14 residues. Deletions cut 0 bases from V and 4 bases from J, with 7 bases between. CDR3 loop: CASSVAVPTGELFF. Here the CDR3 DNA reads TGTGCCAGCAGCGTAGCTGTTCCCACCGGGGAGCTGTTTTTT.

The gene calls are TRBV7-9 and TRBJ2-5; weak D call: TRBD2 (5 bases). CDR1 SEHNR and CDR2 FQNEAQ come from the germline V gene (reference sequence). The CDR3 loop spans 15 amino acids. Trimming cost V 2 bases and J 5 bases, with 15 bases left between them. This chain's CDR3 is CASSLSQRSQETQYF. The DNA for the CDR3 is TGTGCCAGCAGCTTATCCCAGCGGTCCCAGGAGACCCAGTACTTC.

V usage is TRBV28 and J usage is TRBJ1-3; perhaps TRBD1 as D (6 bases). CDR3 length: 14 amino acids. V dropped 4 bases and J dropped 4 bases, with 11 bases sitting between them. CDR1 is MDHEN, CDR2 SYDVKM, per germline. This chain's CDR3 is CASSSTGLGNTIYF. Written as DNA, the CDR3 is TGTGCCAGCAGTTCTACAGGGCTCGGAAACACCATATATTTT.

This clone occurred a few times. The J gene is TRBJ1-3, the V gene TRBV28; 7 nucleotides agree with TRBD1. Unmatched junction bases numbered 8, after V lost 5 bases and J lost 4 bases. CDR1 is MDHEN, CDR2 SYDVKM, per germline. The length of the CDR3 is 15 residues. This chain's CDR3 is CASSTGEAGGNTIYF. CDR3 sequence (DNA): TGTGCCAGCAGTACAGGGGAGGCGGGGGGAAACACCATATATTTT.

The V and J genes are TRBV4-3 and TRBJ1-5; D may be TRBD1 (5 bases). Germline CDR1 reads LGHNA; CDR2 reads YSLEER. Deletions cut 0 bases from V and 2 bases from J, with 11 bases between. This CDR3 region has 16 residues. The CDR3 loop is CASSQDYDRGNQPQHF. In DNA form, the CDR3 reads TGCGCCAGCAGCCAAGATTATGACAGAGGCAATCAGCCCCAGCATTTT.

The chain carries TRBV27 and TRBJ2-2; D gene unclear. The CDR3 has 15 residues. V lost 3 bases and J lost 4, with 12 bases in between. CDR1 MNHEY and CDR2 SMNVEV come from the germline V gene (reference sequence). DNA for the CDR3: TGTGCCAGCAGTTTTGGTAGCTTTAGCACCGGGGAGCTGTTTTTT. It translates to CASSFGSFSTGELFF.

This clone was detected only once. V usage is TRBV2 and J usage is TRBJ1-1; no definite D call. Trimming cost V 5 bases and J 0 bases, with 7 bases left between them. CDR1 SNHLY and CDR2 FYNNEI come from the germline V gene. The CDR3 has 13 amino acids. Here the CDR3 DNA reads TGTGCCAGCAGTACAGAAATGAACACTGAAGCTTTCTTT. It translates to CASSTEMNTEAFF.

This clone has more than one count but fewer than ten. V and J are TRBV5-1 and TRBJ1-2; 7 nucleotides line up with TRBD1. Germline assignment: CDR1 SGHRS and CDR2 YFSETQ. The CDR3 covers 14 residues. Unmatched junction bases numbered 6, after V lost 4 bases and J lost 3 bases. The CDR3 sequence: CASSLRQGDYGYTF. The CDR3 DNA follows: TGCGCCAGCAGCCTGAGACAGGGCGACTATGGCTACACCTTC.

The J gene is TRBJ2-2, the V gene TRBV7-2, with 9 bases identical to TRBD2. Germline assignment: CDR1 SGHTA and CDR2 FQGNSA. J was trimmed by 5 bases and V by 1 base; bases with no gene match: 11. The CDR3 contains 18 residues. In nucleotides, the CDR3 is TGTGCCAGCAGCTTAGGGACGGGAGCGGGAGGACCGACCGGGGAGCTGTTTTTT. Protein: CASSLGTGAGGPTGELFF.